A single sample gave rise to the 23 T cell receptor beta chains below, sequenced in a study of OX40 agonist ivuxolimab in advanced cancers. Assay used: immunoSEQ multiplex PCR; TCRdb lists only in-frame clones, some missing. The sample has tens of thousands of clones; around 94% are singletons. This material consisted of CD4+ or CD8+ T cells sorted from blood, taken in a trial of the OX40 agonist ivuxolimab. Source of these receptors: an adult with an advanced solid tumor such as melanoma, head and neck, liver or kidney cancer.

The chain uses TRBV11-1 and TRBJ2-1; TRBD2 aligns across 10 bases. V gave up 0 bases and J gave up 3 bases; unmatched junction bases: 11. The CDR3 totals 19 residues. CDR1 is SGHAT and CDR2 is FQDESV in the germline V gene (reference sequence). The DNA of the CDR3 is TGTGCCAGCAGCTTAGCGACAGGCCTAGCGGGAGCTGTCTACAATGAGCAGTTCTTC. It codes for CASSLATGLAGAVYNEQFF.

V and J are TRBV28 and TRBJ2-6; D not resolved. The CDR3 contains 14 residues. The germline V gene has CDR1 MDHEN and CDR2 SYDVKM. V gave up 6 bases and J gave up 0 bases, with 6 bases separating them. Here the CDR3 DNA reads TGTGCCAGCAGCTTGAGCTCTGGGGCCAACGTCCTGACTTTC. It is translated as CASSLSSGANVLTF.

The rearrangement joins TRBV7-6 to TRBJ2-5; no reliable D call. Germline V CDR1 and CDR2: SGHVS, FNYEAQ. The CDR3 consists of 14 residues. The V end lost 1 base, the J end lost 4 bases, and 10 bases lay between the germline ends. CDR3 protein: CASSLEASRETQYF. CDR3 bases: TGTGCCAGCAGCTTAGAAGCGTCCCGAGAGACCCAGTACTTC. The variable domain in full, completed from reference TRBV7-6 and TRBJ2-5, reads GAGVSQSPRYKVTKRGQDVALRCDPISGHVSLYWYRQALGQGPEFLTYFNYEAQQDKSGLPNDRFSAERPEGSISTLTIQRTEQRDSAMYRCASSLEASRETQYFGPGTRLLVL.

The CDR3 spells CSVPHRGETQYF. The CDR3 bases are TGCAGCGTGCCCCACCGGGGGGAGACCCAGTACTTC. This rearrangement joins TRBV29-1 to TRBJ2-5; D is perhaps TRBD2 (6 bases). The CDR3 sequence is 12 residues long. V was pared by 6 bases and J by 5 bases, with 13 bases between. Per the germline V gene, CDR1 is SQVTM and CDR2 is ANQGSEA.

The genes are TRBV5-6 and TRBJ2-7; unclear D gene. This CDR3 region has 12 residues. In germline, CDR1 is SGHDT, CDR2 YYEEEE. Trimming removed 4 bases at V and 2 bases at J, with 7 bases between. The CDR3: CASSPPAYEQYF. The CDR3 DNA is TGTGCCAGCAGCCCTCCAGCCTACGAGCAGTACTTC. Together with reference TRBV5-6 and TRBJ2-7, the CDR3 gives the full variable domain: DAGVTQSPTHLIKTRGQQVTLRCSPKSGHDTVSWYQQALGQGPQFIFQYYEEEERQRGNFPDRFSGHQFPNYSSELNVNALLLGDSALYLCASSPPAYEQYFGPGTRLTVT.

The genes are TRBV5-1 and TRBJ2-7; TRBD2 matches 7 bases. The V gene's germline CDR1 is SGHRS and CDR2 YFSETQ. This CDR3 contains 16 residues. The trim removed 1 base at V and 4 bases at J, leaving 11 bases unmatched. The CDR3 coding sequence is TGCGCCAGCAGCTTGTTTCCTGCGGGGGAGGGTTACGAGCAGTACTTC. Protein product: CASSLFPAGEGYEQYF.

The chain couples TRBV6-5 to TRBJ2-3; D is perhaps TRBD2 (5 bases). Germline assignment: CDR1 MNHEY and CDR2 SVGAGI. V was trimmed by 5 bases and J by 10 bases, leaving 13 bases between them. This CDR3 is built from 12 residues. The DNA for the CDR3 is TGTGCCAGCAGTCGACTAAGTCCGGCGCAGTATTTT. It is translated as CASSRLSPAQYF.

This chain joins TRBV9 and TRBJ1-2; TRBD1 is a possible D gene (6 bases). The V end lost 3 bases, the J end lost 3 bases, and 12 bases lay between the germline ends. Germline V CDR1 and CDR2: SGDLS, YYNGEE. This CDR3 contains 14 residues. The CDR3 DNA reads TGTGCCAGCAGCGCCGCGGACAGAGACTATGGCTACACCTTC. Amino acid sequence: CASSAADRDYGYTF.

This chain connects TRBV5-6 to TRBJ1-5; D is undetermined. Trimming cost V 0 bases and J 1 base, with 5 bases left between them. The CDR3 has 14 amino acids. The V gene's germline CDR1 is SGHDT and CDR2 YYEEEE. The CDR3 bases are TGTGCCAGCAGCTTGGCCTCAAGCAATCAGCCCCAGCATTTT. Protein sequence: CASSLASSNQPQHF. The whole variable domain, filled in from reference TRBV5-6 and TRBJ1-5, reads DAGVTQSPTHLIKTRGQQVTLRCSPKSGHDTVSWYQQALGQGPQFIFQYYEEEERQRGNFPDRFSGHQFPNYSSELNVNALLLGDSALYLCASSLASSNQPQHFGDGTRLSIL.

The chain uses TRBV27 and TRBJ2-6; D is uncertain. Germline V lookup: CDR1 MNHEY, CDR2 SMNVEV (reference sequence). The CDR3 totals 15 residues. Trimming removed 8 bases at V and 0 bases at J, with 11 bases between. CDR3 region: CASYPTSSGANVLTF. In DNA, the CDR3 is TGTGCCAGCTACCCAACAAGCTCTGGGGCCAACGTCCTGACTTTC.

The chain's CDR3 is CASSLRSNYGYTF. The CDR3 nucleotides read TGTGCCAGCAGTTTAAGGTCTAACTATGGCTACACCTTC. J is TRBJ1-2 and V is TRBV27; D uncertain. This CDR3 has 13 residues. CDR1 is MNHEY and CDR2 is SMNVEV in the germline V gene (reference sequence). V shed 2 bases and J shed 0 bases, with 4 bases lying between them.

This chain uses TRBV7-2 with TRBJ2-3; TRBD1 matches 9 bases. The germline gives CDR1 SGHTA, CDR2 FQGNSA. V trimming: 5 bases; J trimming: 4 bases; junction bases outside the gene matches: 10. The CDR3 is 16 amino acids. The CDR3 is CASSLGQGRFADTQYF. The CDR3 DNA reads as TGTGCCAGCAGCCTGGGACAGGGACGATTTGCAGATACGCAGTATTTT. Based on the CDR3 plus reference TRBV7-2 and TRBJ2-3, the full variable domain is GAGVSQSPSNKVTEKGKDVELRCDPISGHTALYWYRQSLGQGLEFLIYFQGNSAPDKSGLPSDRFSAERTGGSVSTLTIQRTQQEDSAVYLCASSLGQGRFADTQYFGPGTRLTVL.

This CDR3 reads CASSVITGELFF. CDR3 bases: TGTGCCAGCAGTGTGATCACCGGGGAGCTGTTTTTT. The J gene is TRBJ2-2, the V gene TRBV6-1; D is ambiguous. Germline CDR1 MNHNS, CDR2 SASEGT. The V end was cut by 4 bases, the J end by 4 bases, with 4 bases between. CDR3 size: 12 residues.

This clone has just one count. V gene TRBV7-6 combines with J gene TRBJ1-1, with TRBD1 as a possible D gene (5 bases). CDR3 size: 13 residues. Germline CDR1 SGHVS, CDR2 FNYEAQ. V lost 5 bases and J lost 8, with 15 bases in between. The CDR3 DNA follows: TGTGCCAGCAGCGCCTCCTCCGGGGGAGAAGCTTTCTTT. As protein: CASSASSGGEAFF.

The chain joins TRBV28 to TRBJ2-5; D may correspond to TRBD1 or TRBD2 (5 bases each). Germline values: CDR1 MDHEN, CDR2 SYDVKM. The CDR3 consists of 12 residues. The V gene lost 2 bases and the J gene lost 5 bases, with 6 bases spanning the gap. The CDR3 coding sequence is TGTGCCAGCAGTTTAGAGGGGGAGACCCAGTACTTC. This codes for CASSLEGETQYF.

This clone was picked up one time. The V call is TRBV28, the J call TRBJ1-1; no clear D gene. Germline V lookup: CDR1 MDHEN, CDR2 SYDVKM. V gave up 11 bases and J gave up 4 bases, with 14 bases separating them. The CDR3 covers 12 residues. The CDR3 loop reads CAALNDGTEAFF. In DNA form, the CDR3 reads TGTGCCGCTCTAAATGACGGCACTGAAGCTTTCTTT.

In this sample, this clone turned up once. The chain has TRBV25-1 and TRBJ2-7; D is possibly TRBD2 (6 bases). The germline CDR1 and CDR2 sequences are MGHDK and SYGVNS. V gave up 0 bases and J gave up 6 bases, with 15 bases separating them. CDR3 length: 15 amino acids. For the CDR3, the DNA is TGTGCCAGCAGTGAATATGGAGAGGCTAGCGCCGAGCAGTACTTC. Its protein product is CASSEYGEASAEQYF.

The J gene is TRBJ1-5, the V gene TRBV14, with D tentatively TRBD1 (5 bases). CDR1 and CDR2 (germline): SGHDN, FVKESK. Trimming left V 4 bases short and J 4 bases short, with 8 bases between. The CDR3 loop spans 13 amino acids. The CDR3 nucleotides read TGTGCCAGCAGCCCGGACATGAATCAGCCCCAGCATTTT. Its translation: CASSPDMNQPQHF.

This clone was recorded once. V gene TRBV28 combines with J gene TRBJ1-2; 9 positions match TRBD1. The germline CDR1 and CDR2 sequences are MDHEN and SYDVKM. CDR3 size: 16 residues. With V trimmed by 6 bases and J by 4 bases, 12 bases remained unmatched. The CDR3 DNA follows: TGTGCCAGCAGCAACCCTAACCGGGACAGGGTCTATGGCTACACCTTC. Encoded protein: CASSNPNRDRVYGYTF.

The rearrangement uses TRBV25-1 and TRBJ1-4, with 8 nucleotides matching TRBD1. J was trimmed by 6 bases and V by 2 bases; bases with no gene match: 8. This CDR3 contains 16 residues. Germline CDR1 is MGHDK and CDR2 is SYGVNS. The CDR3 DNA follows: TGTGCCAGCAGTGAAACAGCGGACAGGGCGGATGAAAAACTGTTTTTT. Amino acids: CASSETADRADEKLFF.

The V gene is TRBV7-3, the J gene TRBJ1-1, with D unresolved. Trimming shortened V by 4 bases and J by 3 bases, and 9 bases separated the two germline ends. CDR3 size: 13 residues. Germline V lookup: CDR1 SGHTA, CDR2 FQGTGA. The CDR3 sequence is CASSYLLDTEAFF. The DNA of the CDR3 is TGTGCCAGCAGCTACCTCTTGGACACTGAAGCTTTCTTT.

The CDR3: CASSRDRASEAFF. The DNA of the CDR3 is TGTGCCAGCTCGAGAGACAGGGCCTCTGAAGCTTTCTTT. This chain joins TRBV27 and TRBJ1-1; 7 bases are a match to TRBD1. The CDR3 runs 13 residues. The J segment lost 6 bases and the V segment lost 8 bases, leaving 9 bases of the junction unmatched. Germline V CDR1 and CDR2: MNHEY, SMNVEV (reference sequence).

V gene TRBV13 combines with J gene TRBJ2-1; TRBD2 agrees at 7 bases. V shed 2 bases and J 3 bases; nucleotides not matched to a gene: 4. CDR1 PRHDT and CDR2 FYEKMQ come from the germline V gene (reference sequence). The CDR3 is 15 amino acids. CDR3 amino acids: CASSLYSGGYNEQFF. In DNA, the CDR3 is TGTGCCAGCAGCTTATACTCGGGAGGCTACAATGAGCAGTTCTTC.